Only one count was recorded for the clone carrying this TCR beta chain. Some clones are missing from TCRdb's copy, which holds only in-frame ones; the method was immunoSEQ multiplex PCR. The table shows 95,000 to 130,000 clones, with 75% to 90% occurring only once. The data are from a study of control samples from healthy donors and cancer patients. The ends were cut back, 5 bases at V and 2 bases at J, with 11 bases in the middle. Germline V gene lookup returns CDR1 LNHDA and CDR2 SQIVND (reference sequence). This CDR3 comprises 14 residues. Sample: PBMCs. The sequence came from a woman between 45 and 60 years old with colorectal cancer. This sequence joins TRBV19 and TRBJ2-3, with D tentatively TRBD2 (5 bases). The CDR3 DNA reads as TGTGCCAGTAGTCCCGGGATCACCACAGATACGCAGTATTTT. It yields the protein CASSPGITTDTQYF.